This entry describes one T cell receptor (beta chain). The antigen is unknown. This specimen comes from a study of shared clonotypes between healthy human individuals. The study, taken as a whole, reports: The genetic and exposure-history diversity represented was limited by few donors. Clonotype sharing among donors likely depends on sequencing depth. In a few donors, around 5.5% of naive CD4 clonotypes appeared in common.

Sequencing was performed with immunoSEQ multiplex PCR; in TCRdb, only in-frame clones are kept and a portion is missing. The sample yields more than 1 million clones, approximately 80% seen once. Material for sequencing was memory CD4+ T cells from PBMCs. The subset denotes: CD45RA-negative fraction. The source is a man younger than 35 in good health. Some clones in this sample may be carry-over from other donors' samples.

CDR3 DNA sequence: TGTGCCATCAGTGAGTCGAAGGGTAGGCGTCAGCTCTCTGGGGCCAACGTCCTGACTTTC. It translates to CAISESKGRRQLSGANVLTF. The J gene is TRBJ2-6, the V gene TRBV10-3; D remains ambiguous. The germline gives CDR1 ENHRY, CDR2 SYGVKD. The CDR3 runs 20 residues. Trimming pared 0 bases from V and 0 bases from J, leaving 18 bases between.